This is a list of T cell receptor beta chains from one sample in a study of T-cell reconstitution after alpha-beta-depleted transplantation in children. TCRdb re-called the PCR reads through MiXCR, storing one row per CDR3 protein. The sample consists of some 500,000 distinct CDR3 sequences, approximately 20% of them appearing once. The input for sequencing was PBMCs from the stem cell graft donor, taken from the stem cell graft. Receptors originate from a human donor who donated a stem cell graft to a child with acute lymphoblastic leukemia. Each CDR3 is given with its conserved first and last residue. Each record gives: V gene, J gene, clone size, D gene, CDR3 protein, CDR3 DNA. D genes are given only for firm matches. Clone size is stated in some rows and not others, as once, few, many or a class when expanded.

V gene: TRBV5-5
J gene: TRBJ2-7
clone size: few
D gene: NA
CDR3 protein: CASSLGPGHLYEQYF
CDR3 DNA: TGTGCCAGCAGCTTGGGCCCGGGACATCTCTACGAGCAGTACTTC

V gene: TRBV5-1
J gene: TRBJ1-1
clone size: many
D gene: NA
CDR3 protein: CASSGWLNTEAFF
CDR3 DNA: TGCGCCAGCAGTGGATGGCTGAACACTGAAGCTTTCTTT

V gene: TRBV7-3
J gene: TRBJ1-5
clone size: NA
D gene: NA
CDR3 protein: CASRYRGQPQHF
CDR3 DNA: TGTGCCAGCCGGTACCGGGGGCAGCCCCAGCATTTT

V gene: TRBV19
J gene: TRBJ2-7
clone size: NA
D gene: NA
CDR3 protein: CASSMAGTPTYEQYF
CDR3 DNA: TGTGCCAGTAGTATGGCCGGGACTCCTACCTACGAGCAGTACTTC

V gene: TRBV27
J gene: TRBJ2-1
clone size: few
D gene: NA
CDR3 protein: CASSLGRGVYEQFF
CDR3 DNA: TGTGCCAGCAGTTTGGGCAGGGGGGTGTATGAGCAGTTCTTC

V gene: TRBV20-1
J gene: TRBJ2-7
clone size: few
D gene: TRBD1
CDR3 protein: CSAKDRADYEQYF
CDR3 DNA: TGCAGTGCTAAAGACAGGGCGGACTACGAGCAGTACTTC

V gene: TRBV7-9
J gene: TRBJ1-1
clone size: few
D gene: NA
CDR3 protein: CASSVTVTYEAFF
CDR3 DNA: TGTGCCAGCAGCGTAACAGTAACTTATGAAGCTTTCTTT

V gene: TRBV5-1
J gene: TRBJ2-7
clone size: NA
D gene: NA
CDR3 protein: CASSLGEQQYF
CDR3 DNA: TGCGCCAGCAGCTTGGGGGAACAACAGTACTTC

V gene: TRBV5-1
J gene: TRBJ2-5
clone size: few
D gene: NA
CDR3 protein: CASSGTGLQETQYF
CDR3 DNA: TGCGCCAGCAGCGGAACAGGGCTCCAAGAGACCCAGTACTTC

V gene: TRBV7-9
J gene: TRBJ2-3
clone size: few
D gene: NA
CDR3 protein: CASRGSVGKPSTDTQYF
CDR3 DNA: TGTGCCAGCAGGGGTTCGGTAGGAAAGCCTTCCACAGATACGCAGTATTTT

V gene: TRBV9
J gene: TRBJ2-2
clone size: few
D gene: NA
CDR3 protein: CASSVAGLIGTGELFF
CDR3 DNA: TGTGCCAGCAGCGTAGCAGGACTTATCGGCACCGGGGAGCTGTTTTTT

V gene: TRBV24-1
J gene: TRBJ1-1
clone size: many
D gene: TRBD1
CDR3 protein: CATSDGTGGEAFF
CDR3 DNA: TGTGCCACCAGTGATGGAACAGGGGGTGAAGCTTTCTTT

V gene: TRBV5-6
J gene: TRBJ2-5
clone size: few
D gene: NA
CDR3 protein: CASSLDRYRETQYF
CDR3 DNA: TGTGCCAGCAGCTTGGATCGGTATAGGGAGACCCAGTACTTC

V gene: TRBV5-1
J gene: TRBJ2-1
clone size: NA
D gene: TRBD2
CDR3 protein: CASSFPGLAGPSSYNEQFF
CDR3 DNA: TGCGCCAGCAGCTTTCCGGGACTAGCGGGTCCTAGCTCCTACAATGAGCAGTTCTTC

V gene: TRBV7-3
J gene: TRBJ1-1
clone size: few
D gene: NA
CDR3 protein: CASSSLLNTEAFF
CDR3 DNA: TGTGCCAGCAGCTCTCTTTTAAACACTGAAGCTTTCTTT

V gene: TRBV4-1
J gene: TRBJ2-7
clone size: NA
D gene: NA
CDR3 protein: CASSTAQGLNSYEQYF
CDR3 DNA: TGCGCCAGCAGTACCGCCCAGGGGCTTAACTCCTACGAGCAGTACTTC

V gene: TRBV4-1
J gene: TRBJ2-1
clone size: NA
D gene: TRBD2
CDR3 protein: CASSQDWPAGGRNEQFF
CDR3 DNA: TGCGCCAGCAGCCAAGACTGGCCAGCGGGAGGGCGGAATGAGCAGTTCTTC

V gene: TRBV27
J gene: TRBJ2-7
clone size: few
D gene: TRBD1
CDR3 protein: CASSLGTGVFEQYF
CDR3 DNA: TGTGCCAGCAGTTTGGGGACAGGGGTTTTCGAGCAGTACTTC

V gene: TRBV5-1
J gene: TRBJ2-5
clone size: NA
D gene: NA
CDR3 protein: CASSPGGGSETQYF
CDR3 DNA: TGCGCCAGCAGCCCAGGGGGGGGGTCTGAGACCCAGTACTTC

V gene: TRBV5-1
J gene: TRBJ1-4
clone size: NA
D gene: NA
CDR3 protein: CASSSGRATNEKLFF
CDR3 DNA: TGCGCCAGCAGCTCGGGGAGGGCGACTAATGAAAAACTGTTTTTT

V gene: TRBV5-1
J gene: TRBJ1-1
clone size: few
D gene: NA
CDR3 protein: CASSSAGTLNTEAFF
CDR3 DNA: TGCGCCAGCAGCTCCGCCGGGACATTGAACACTGAAGCTTTCTTT

V gene: TRBV7-2
J gene: TRBJ2-3
clone size: many
D gene: NA
CDR3 protein: CASSLGTPTDTQYF
CDR3 DNA: TGTGCCAGCAGCTTAGGGACTCCCACAGATACGCAGTATTTT

V gene: TRBV6-1
J gene: TRBJ2-7
clone size: few
D gene: TRBD2
CDR3 protein: CASRSSGSIYEQYF
CDR3 DNA: TGTGCCAGCAGGTCGAGCGGGAGCATATACGAGCAGTACTTC